The clone carrying this T cell receptor (beta chain) occurred once. As yet, its antigen is unknown. The sample comes from a study of T cell responses to AZD1222 COVID-19 vaccine. The data were produced by immunoSEQ multiplex PCR, yet TCRdb's version contains in-frame clones alone and is incomplete. Here the sample spans 180,000 or so clones, about 87% being singletons. Findings and limits, study-wide: Most donors were white British, females outnumbered males, and clonal diversity was possibly underestimated. Targets within unmutated variant regions were reportedly found for nearly half of spike-specific TCRs. Compared with day 0, the breadth and depth of the Spike-specific TCR repertoire rose significantly after two doses of AZD1222. CD4 TCRs linked to vaccination spanned spike, dominating at 160-218 and 743-854.

The CDR3 length is 15 residues. The V gene end was trimmed by 1 base and the J gene end by 3 bases; junction bases not matched to a gene: 2. Looked up from germline, CDR1 is MNHEY and CDR2 is SMNVEV (reference sequence). The gene calls are TRBV27 and TRBJ2-2; 7 bases match TRBD2. The material sequenced was peripheral blood, taken 28 days after the second dose of the MenACWY control vaccine. This clonotype originated in an adult who received the MenACWY meningococcal vaccine as a control. CDR3 region: CASSLYSGYTGELFF. CDR3 in DNA: TGTGCCAGCAGTTTATATAGCGGGTACACCGGGGAGCTGTTTTTT.